This TCR beta chain stems from a study of blood T cell repertoires in COVID-19. V lost 3 bases and J 3 bases, leaving 8 bases between the germline ends. The CDR3 is 13 amino acids. The germline V gene encodes CDR1 SGHTA and CDR2 FQGNSA. About this clone: The sample carries other DNA sequences with the same CDR3.

The data were produced by immunoSEQ multiplex PCR, yet TCRdb's version contains in-frame clones alone and is incomplete. The table lists approximately 250,000 clones, roughly 82% of them singletons, with over 5.5% in the top ten. This chain connects TRBV7-2 to TRBJ1-1; maybe TRBD1 (5 bases). The receptor comes from a woman aged 80 or older with COVID-19, enrolled during active disease. The source material was peripheral blood. CDR3 DNA: TGTGCCAGCAGCTTGCAGGGCTACACTGAAGCTTTCTTT. It is translated as CASSLQGYTEAFF.